The 32 T cell receptor beta chains below come from one sample, sequenced in a study. TCRdb re-called the 5' RACE reads through MiXCR, storing one row per CDR3 protein. Among roughly 56,000 distinct CDR3 sequences listed, 30% were seen once. Sample: tumor-infiltrating naive CD4+ T cells sorted from the breast tumor. The subset denotes: naive CD4+ T cells, CD4+CD45RA+CD25-. These receptors all stem from a female donor with breast cancer.

This clonotype came up a few times. The chain combines TRBV2 with TRBJ1-2, with D possibly being TRBD1 (6 bases). V dropped 7 bases and J dropped 10 bases, with 19 bases sitting between them. CDR1 and CDR2 from the germline V gene are SNHLY and FYNNEI. The CDR3 spans 13 residues. This CDR3 reads CASTDLDSSNYTF. DNA of the CDR3: TGTGCCAGCACCGACCTGGACAGCTCGAACTACACCTTC.

The chain has TRBV15 and TRBJ1-3, with unresolved D. The CDR3 covers 15 residues. CDR1 and CDR2 (germline): LNHNV, YYDKDF (reference sequence). Trimming pared 1 base from V and 4 bases from J, leaving 11 bases between. The CDR3 DNA is TGTGCCACCAGCAGAGCCATGACTGGCGGAAACACCATATATTTT. Its translation is CATSRAMTGGNTIYF.

Ten or more counts support this clonotype. The chain uses TRBV20-1 and TRBJ2-5; D not resolved. Trimming cost V 3 bases and J 1 base, with 6 bases left between them. The germline V gene has CDR1 DFQATT and CDR2 SNEGSKA (reference sequence). The CDR3 runs 12 residues. CDR3 DNA sequence: TGCAGTGCTAGCTTAAGCCAAGAGACCCAGTACTTC. This gives the protein CSASLSQETQYF.

The chain links TRBV5-6 to TRBJ1-6; no clear D gene. V dropped 4 bases and J dropped 9 bases, with 14 bases sitting between them. Germline-derived CDR1 and CDR2 are SGHDT and YYEEEE. The CDR3 length is 14 residues. The CDR3 nucleotides read TGTGCCAGCAGCGATGGAAAGGGAAGTTCACCCCTCCACTTT. Protein product: CASSDGKGSSPLHF.

This chain joins TRBV7-3 and TRBJ2-7; TRBD2 matches at 13 bases. CDR1 is SGHTA and CDR2 is FQGTGA in the germline V gene. This CDR3 contains 17 residues. J lost 6 bases, V lost 3 bases, and 11 bases had no gene match. The CDR3 sequence is CASSLATTSGGAGEQYF. The CDR3 region has the DNA TGTGCCAGCAGCTTGGCAACTACTAGCGGGGGGGCCGGCGAGCAGTACTTC.

J is TRBJ2-1 and V is TRBV24-1; TRBD1 matches 7 bases. CDR3 size: 15 residues. V shed 3 bases and J 2 bases; nucleotides not matched to a gene: 3. Per germline, CDR1 KGHDR and CDR2 SFDVKD. The CDR3 loop reads CATSDHRGTYNEQFF. The DNA for the CDR3 is TGTGCCACCAGTGATCACAGGGGAACCTACAATGAGCAGTTCTTC.

V is TRBV29-1 and J is TRBJ1-1; D is possibly TRBD1 (5 bases). The CDR3 totals 13 residues. Germline V gene sequence: CDR1 SQVTM, CDR2 ANQGSEA. V was trimmed by 4 bases and J by 1 base, leaving 10 bases between them. The CDR3 loop is CSVGGRENTEAFF. CDR3 nucleotide sequence: TGCAGCGTTGGCGGCAGGGAGAACACTGAAGCTTTCTTT.

The chain employs TRBV20-1 and TRBJ2-5; 7 nucleotides agree with TRBD2. CDR1 and CDR2 from the germline V gene are DFQATT and SNEGSKA (reference sequence). The CDR3 is made up of 12 amino acids. J lost 5 bases, V lost 6 bases, and 6 bases had no gene match. The CDR3 loop reads CSASGGSETQYF. DNA of the CDR3: TGCAGTGCCTCCGGCGGGAGTGAGACCCAGTACTTC.

Details on this clonotype: The junction and the germline gene differ at one end; a read error may be behind it. CDR3 loop: CASGGRSVATERFF. DNA of the CDR3: TGTGCCAGCGGAGGACGGAGCGTAGCAACTGAGCGGTTCTTC. The chain is built from TRBV6-1 and TRBJ2-1; tentative D call: TRBD2 (5 bases). Germline CDR1 MNHNS, CDR2 SASEGT. The CDR3 length is 14 residues.

The chain couples TRBV20-1 to TRBJ2-1; unclear D gene. The V gene lost 0 bases and the J gene lost 9 bases, with 12 bases spanning the gap. The CDR3 is 13 amino acids. Germline CDR1 DFQATT, CDR2 SNEGSKA (reference sequence). CDR3: CSARDTQVPEQFF. In nucleotides, the CDR3 is TGCAGTGCTAGAGACACTCAGGTGCCTGAGCAGTTCTTC.

V is TRBV5-1 and J is TRBJ2-5, with D perhaps TRBD1 (6 bases). The length of the CDR3 is 14 residues. Trimming removed 0 bases at V and 4 bases at J, with 10 bases between. CDR1 and CDR2 from the germline V gene are SGHRS and YFSETQ. CDR3 sequence reads: CASSLGQDGETQYF. In nucleotides, the CDR3 is TGCGCCAGCAGCTTGGGACAGGACGGAGAGACCCAGTACTTC.

This rearrangement joins TRBV2 to TRBJ2-1; 8 bases fit TRBD2. Germline CDR1 and CDR2: SNHLY and FYNNEI. The CDR3 runs 16 residues. J lost 0 bases, V lost 4 bases, and 5 bases had no gene match. CDR3 DNA sequence: TGTGCCAGCAGTGTCTGGCGGGGGGACTCCTACAATGAGCAGTTCTTC. Its protein is CASSVWRGDSYNEQFF.

This chain links TRBV6-1 with TRBJ2-2; no definite D call. CDR1 and CDR2 from the germline V gene are MNHNS and SASEGT. This CDR3 has 15 residues. V was clipped by 7 bases and J by 5 bases, with 17 bases between them. CDR3 DNA sequence: TGTGCCAGCACCCCACTGCTCCGGTCGACCGGGGAGCTGTTTTTT. This translates into CASTPLLRSTGELFF.

This clonotype was seen a handful of times. The rearrangement links TRBV25-1 to TRBJ1-2, with no clear D. Trimming pared 2 bases from V and 8 bases from J, leaving 9 bases between. Germline V lookup: CDR1 MGHDK, CDR2 SYGVNS. This CDR3 spans 12 amino acids. CDR3 sequence: CASSEGQRGYTF. The CDR3 DNA reads as TGTGCCAGCAGTGAAGGCCAACGGGGCTACACCTTC.

The CDR3 region has the DNA TGTGCCAGCAGCGTAGTTGTCGGCGCCCGAGATACGCAGTATTTT. It encodes CASSVVVGARDTQYF. The chain recombines TRBV9 with TRBJ2-3; D is unclear. CDR3 length equals 15 residues. Trimming took off 0 bases at V and 5 bases at J, with 13 bases between the two ends. Germline V gene data show CDR1 as SGDLS and CDR2 as YYNGEE.

The chain has TRBV28 and TRBJ2-5; D may correspond to TRBD1 or TRBD2 (5 bases each). With 7 bases removed from V and 4 bases from J, the gap between germline ends came to 16 bases. Per the germline V gene, CDR1 is MDHEN and CDR2 is SYDVKM. The CDR3 length is 14 residues. The CDR3 region has the DNA TGTGCCAGCAACCCCTTCCATGGGGGAGAGACCCAGTACTTC. This gives the protein CASNPFHGGETQYF. Full variable domain (rest looked up from reference TRBV28 and TRBJ2-5): DVKVTQSSRYLVKRTGEKVFLECVQDMDHENMFWYRQDPGLGLRLIYFSYDVKMKEKGDIPEGYSVSREKKERFSLILESASTNQTSMYLCASNPFHGGETQYFGPGTRLLVL.

The chain employs TRBV4-1 and TRBJ2-5; weak D call: TRBD2 (6 bases). V lost 2 bases to trimming and J lost 1 base, with 14 bases between them. Per the germline V gene, CDR1 is MGHRA and CDR2 is YSYEKL. The CDR3 runs 16 residues. DNA for the CDR3: TGCGCCAGCAGCCAAATACCGACTAGTATCCAAGAGACCCAGTACTTC. It translates to CASSQIPTSIQETQYF.

In this sample, this clonotype turned up many times. The V and J genes are TRBV7-3 and TRBJ2-5; the D gene is possibly TRBD1 (6 bases). There are 15 residues in the CDR3. Germline V gene data show CDR1 as SGHTA and CDR2 as FQGTGA. Between the trimmed V and J ends, which lost 2 bases and 2 bases, there was a span of 12 bases. In nucleotides, the CDR3 is TGTGCCAGCAGCTTAGAGTCCGGACAGCAAGAGACCCAGTACTTC. Its translation is CASSLESGQQETQYF. Full variable domain (rest looked up from reference TRBV7-3 and TRBJ2-5): GAGVSQTPSNKVTEKGKYVELRCDPISGHTALYWYRQSLGQGPEFLIYFQGTGAADDSGLPNDRFFAVRPEGSVSTLKIQRTERGDSAVYLCASSLESGQQETQYFGPGTRLLVL.

This clonotype was detected only a few times. The rearrangement uses TRBV20-1 and TRBJ2-5, with 10 bases fitting TRBD2. The CDR3 is 17 amino acids. Germline trimming cut 0 bases from V and 5 bases from J; bases unmatched to any gene: 12. The germline gives CDR1 DFQATT, CDR2 SNEGSKA (reference sequence). This CDR3 is CSARDLVTSGKGETQYF. The CDR3 DNA reads TGCAGTGCTAGAGACCTTGTTACTAGCGGGAAAGGCGAGACCCAGTACTTC.

This clonotype was picked up one time. A read error may be the cause here, since a much bigger clone is one base away. The genes are TRBV15 and TRBJ2-3; maybe TRBD2 (6 bases). CDR3 length equals 17 residues. The ends were cut back, 0 bases at V and 10 bases at J, with 23 bases in the middle. The germline gives CDR1 LNHNV, CDR2 YYDKDF (reference sequence). The CDR3 coding sequence is TGTGCCACCAGCAGAGATTTTTTGGCGGGATTGGGCGATGCGCAGTATTTT. It translates to CATSRDFLAGLGDAQYF.

The chain joins TRBV5-1 to TRBJ1-2; D is unclear. CDR1 is SGHRS, CDR2 YFSETQ, per germline. V was clipped by 0 bases and J by 0 bases, with 3 bases between them. This CDR3 has 13 residues. This chain's CDR3 is CASSLVSNYGYTF. CDR3 bases: TGCGCCAGCAGCTTGGTCTCTAACTATGGCTACACCTTC.

On this clonotype itself: A much larger clone is a single base away; this may be a read error. The rearrangement links TRBV6-1 to TRBJ1-2; D gene unclear. This CDR3 has 12 residues. Trimming took off 9 bases at V and 5 bases at J, with 13 bases between the two ends. Germline V gives CDR1 MNHNS, CDR2 SASEGT. This CDR3 reads CARGYRGYGYTF. The CDR3, as DNA: TGTGCCAGGGGGTACAGAGGATATGGCTACACCTTC.

The table lists this clonotype with a few counts. The chain has TRBV5-1 and TRBJ1-1, with D possibly matching TRBD1 (6 bases). Per the germline V gene, CDR1 is SGHRS and CDR2 is YFSETQ. This CDR3 is 15 amino acids long. V lost 4 bases and J lost 3, with 16 bases in between. CDR3 loop: CASSLTGGGYTEAFF. The CDR3 coding sequence is TGCGCCAGCAGCCTGACCGGGGGGGGCTACACTGAAGCTTTCTTT.

This clonotype was observed at least ten times. The V call is TRBV4-3, the J call TRBJ1-1; TRBD1 is a possible D gene (6 bases). Germline V gives CDR1 LGHNA, CDR2 YSLEER. V shed 1 base and J shed 5 bases, with 11 bases lying between them. The CDR3 runs 14 residues. The CDR3 region is CASSQGRGGTEAFF. The CDR3 DNA is TGCGCCAGCAGCCAAGGCAGGGGAGGGACTGAAGCTTTCTTT.

This clonotype was counted only a few times. The rearrangement uses TRBV20-1 and TRBJ2-2; 14 nucleotides agree with TRBD2. The CDR3 contains 19 residues. V lost 3 bases and J lost 8; bases outside the gene matches: 17. Per germline, CDR1 DFQATT and CDR2 SNEGSKA (reference sequence). For the CDR3, the DNA is TGCAGTGCTAGGCGGACTCACTCCGGGACTAGCGGGAGAAGGGGGGAGCTGTTTTTT. Protein product: CSARRTHSGTSGRRGELFF.

With regard to this clonotype: Just one base apart from a much larger clone, this may be a read error. Because the CDR3 is missing its conserved closing phenylalanine or tryptophan, this is likely a read error. The rearrangement joins TRBV7-8 to TRBJ2-1; TRBD1 matches at 9 bases. V was clipped by 4 bases and J by 6 bases; unmatched bases: 4. Germline-derived CDR1 and CDR2 are SGHVS and FQNEAQ. The CDR3 is 14 amino acids. CDR3 in amino acids: CASSSRDRANEQFL. In DNA, the CDR3 is TGTGCCAGCAGCTCCCGGGACAGGGCCAATGAGCAGTTCTTG.

In the case of this clonotype: The CDR3 does not end in the conserved phenylalanine or tryptophan, so this is likely a read error. The V call is TRBV20-1, the J call TRBJ2-3, with 7 bases lining up with TRBD2. V shed 5 bases and J 6 bases; nucleotides not matched to a gene: 17. Germline values: CDR1 DFQATT, CDR2 SNEGSKA (reference sequence). The CDR3 has 16 amino acids. In DNA form, the CDR3 reads TGCAGTGCTCTACCGATCTCGGGGAGGGATTTGGATACGCAGTATCTT. Its translation: CSALPISGRDLDTQYL.

The chain employs TRBV7-9 and TRBJ2-1, with D unresolved. The CDR3 is 14 residues long. Trimming stripped 3 bases from V and 3 bases from J, with 9 bases between. Germline lookup yields CDR1 SEHNR and CDR2 FQNEAQ (reference sequence). CDR3 protein: CASSLVSDYNEQFF. Written as DNA, the CDR3 is TGTGCCAGCAGCTTGGTCTCGGACTACAATGAGCAGTTCTTC.

The CDR3 protein is CASRPGGSNTGELFF. The DNA of the CDR3 is TGTGCCAGCAGACCAGGGGGCTCTAACACCGGGGAGCTGTTTTTT. The J gene is TRBJ2-2, the V gene TRBV28; TRBD1 matches 8 bases. Germline V CDR1 and CDR2: MDHEN, SYDVKM. The CDR3 consists of 15 residues. Trimming took 6 bases from V and 2 from J; bases not matched to a gene: 5. The full variable domain, rest sourced from reference TRBV28 and TRBJ2-2, is DVKVTQSSRYLVKRTGEKVFLECVQDMDHENMFWYRQDPGLGLRLIYFSYDVKMKEKGDIPEGYSVSREKKERFSLILESASTNQTSMYLCASRPGGSNTGELFFGEGSRLTVL.

This clonotype was seen more than once but under ten times. The chain couples TRBV18 to TRBJ2-1, with 11 bases identical to TRBD2. Germline lookup yields CDR1 KGHSH and CDR2 LQKENI. The CDR3 consists of 16 residues. The trim removed 2 bases at V and 5 bases at J, leaving 5 bases unmatched. The CDR3 nucleotides read TGTGCCAGCTCACCAACTAGCGGGAGTGACCACAATGAGCAGTTCTTC. Its translation is CASSPTSGSDHNEQFF. Supplemented by reference TRBV18 and TRBJ2-1, the full variable domain reads NAGVMQNPRHLVRRRGQEARLRCSPMKGHSHVYWYRQLPEEGLKFMVYLQKENIIDESGMPKERFSAEFPKEGPSILRIQQVVRGDSAAYFCASSPTSGSDHNEQFFGPGTRLTVL.

A remark on this clonotype: A much larger clone differs by one base, so this may be a read error. V and J are TRBV20-1 and TRBJ2-1; D call uncertain. Germline CDR1 DFQATT, CDR2 SNEGSKA (reference sequence). This CDR3 contains 14 residues. The CDR3 sequence: CSAARMIVGYEQLF. DNA for the CDR3: TGCAGTGCTGCCCGCATGATAGTCGGGTATGAGCAGCTCTTC.

The chain uses TRBV5-1 and TRBJ2-4; TRBD1 might be the D (7 bases). The CDR3 totals 13 residues. Germline CDR1 is SGHRS and CDR2 is YFSETQ. Trimming took off 3 bases at V and 6 bases at J, with 10 bases between the two ends. The CDR3 nucleotides read TGCGCCAGCAGCTCCCAGGGGGGAAACATTCAGTACTTC. Amino acid sequence: CASSSQGGNIQYF.